Sequencing of this TCR beta chain was carried out in a study of T cell responses to AZD1222 COVID-19 vaccine. TCRdb's copy holds only in-frame clones and misses some; the assay was immunoSEQ multiplex PCR. Of approximately 46,000 clones listed, roughly 90% are singletons. Trimming took off 5 bases at V and 7 bases at J, with 18 bases between the two ends. From germline, CDR1 is MDHEN and CDR2 SYDVKM. The CDR3 extends over 15 amino acids. The rearrangement joins TRBV28 to TRBJ1-5; no clear D. The receptor's source is an adult who received the AZD1222 COVID-19 vaccine. The sample here was peripheral blood, taken 28 days after the second AZD1222 dose. The CDR3 spells CASSLHRGGGQPQHF. DNA for the CDR3: TGTGCCAGCAGTCTTCACCGAGGTGGAGGACAGCCCCAGCATTTT.